Below are 21 T cell receptor beta chains sequenced from a single sample in a study of T cell responses to AZD1222 COVID-19 vaccine. TCRdb's copy holds only in-frame clones and misses some; the assay was immunoSEQ multiplex PCR. This repertoire shows around 210,000 clones, approximately 94% found once; its top ten account for 1.5% to 2%. Sequenced material: peripheral blood, taken 28 days after the second dose of the MenACWY control vaccine. The receptors shown here come from an adult who received the MenACWY meningococcal vaccine as a control.

The chain joins TRBV7-9 to TRBJ2-1; 8 nucleotides line up with TRBD2. Germline V gene lookup returns CDR1 SEHNR and CDR2 FQNEAQ (reference sequence). The CDR3 has 16 residues. The J segment lost 2 bases and the V segment lost 5 bases, leaving 8 bases of the junction unmatched. The chain's CDR3 is CASSPRGAGAYNEQFF. Here the CDR3 DNA reads TGTGCCAGCAGCCCGAGGGGAGCGGGGGCCTACAATGAGCAGTTCTTC.

The J gene is TRBJ1-4, the V gene TRBV11-2; D unresolved. V lost 5 bases and J lost 7, with 14 bases in between. CDR1 and CDR2 (germline): SGHAT, FQNNGV. This CDR3 has 14 amino acids. The CDR3 DNA follows: TGTGCCAGCAGCCGTCCATCGGGAAGTGAAAAACTGTTTTTT. Its translation is CASSRPSGSEKLFF. The full variable domain, rest sourced from reference TRBV11-2 and TRBJ1-4, is EAGVAQSPRYKIIEKRQSVAFWCNPISGHATLYWYQQILGQGPKLLIQFQNNGVVDDSQLPKDRFSAERLKGVDSTLKIQPAKLEDSAVYLCASSRPSGSEKLFFGSGTQLSVL.

This chain uses TRBV29-1 with TRBJ2-7; D call uncertain. V shed 4 bases and J shed 3 bases, with 13 bases lying between them. The CDR3 extends over 13 amino acids. Germline V gives CDR1 SQVTM, CDR2 ANQGSEA. In nucleotides, the CDR3 is TGCAGCGTTGCATCGCAGGCAGGCTACGAGCAGTACTTC. This translates into CSVASQAGYEQYF.

The rearrangement links TRBV12-5 to TRBJ1-1, with D tentatively TRBD1 (5 bases). The germline gives CDR1 LGHNT, CDR2 FRNRAP. The CDR3 runs to 13 residues. The germline V and J ends were trimmed by 0 bases and 8 bases, with 10 bases remaining between them. CDR3 residues: CASGLVPEGEAFF. CDR3 sequence (DNA): TGTGCTAGTGGTTTGGTCCCGGAGGGGGAAGCTTTCTTT.

This chain joins TRBV7-9 and TRBJ1-5, with 7 bases matching TRBD1. Trimming removed 5 bases from V and 5 bases from J; junction bases left unmatched: 6. CDR3 size: 14 residues. The V gene's germline CDR1 is SEHNR and CDR2 FQNEAQ (reference sequence). Here the CDR3 reads CASSADREHQPQHF. Here the CDR3 DNA reads TGTGCCAGCAGCGCCGACAGGGAGCATCAGCCCCAGCATTTT.

The rearrangement uses TRBV27 and TRBJ1-5; the match to TRBD1 covers 10 bases. The germline gives CDR1 MNHEY, CDR2 SMNVEV (reference sequence). The length of the CDR3 is 15 residues. Losses at the gene ends were 4 bases for V and 2 bases for J; bases not matched to a gene: 2. CDR3 loop: CASSSGQGRNQPQHF. For the CDR3, the DNA is TGTGCCAGCAGTTCGGGACAGGGGCGCAATCAGCCCCAGCATTTT.

The rearrangement links TRBV25-1 to TRBJ2-1, with 9 nucleotides matching TRBD2. CDR3 length equals 16 residues. With V trimmed by 3 bases and J by 9 bases, 12 bases remained unmatched. In germline, CDR1 is MGHDK, CDR2 SYGVNS. The CDR3 here is CASSDQAAGGPPEQFF. The CDR3 bases are TGTGCCAGCAGTGACCAGGCTGCGGGAGGGCCACCTGAGCAGTTCTTC.

The chain carries TRBV7-9 and TRBJ1-4, with TRBD1 identical over 7 bases. Looked up from germline, CDR1 is SEHNR and CDR2 is FQNEAQ (reference sequence). This CDR3 has 16 residues. J was trimmed by 5 bases and V by 5 bases; bases with no gene match: 11. CDR3 protein: CASSLPPGTANEKLFF. CDR3 nucleotide sequence: TGTGCCAGCAGCCTACCCCCCGGGACAGCAAATGAAAAACTGTTTTTT.

V and J are TRBV19 and TRBJ1-5; TRBD1 matches 8 bases. Germline CDR1 is LNHDA and CDR2 is SQIVND (reference sequence). J lost 2 bases, V lost 5 bases, and 14 bases had no gene match. CDR3 size: 18 residues. The CDR3 loop reads CASSAHPLDRGRNQPQHF. The CDR3 bases are TGTGCCAGTAGTGCCCACCCCCTCGACAGGGGACGCAATCAGCCCCAGCATTTT.

The V call is TRBV11-2, the J call TRBJ2-7; D call uncertain. Germline V CDR1 and CDR2: SGHAT, FQNNGV. The V gene lost 4 bases and the J gene lost 5 bases, with 3 bases spanning the gap. The CDR3 totals 10 residues. CDR3 in DNA: TGTGCCAGCAGCTCGGACGAGCAGTACTTC. Encoded protein: CASSSDEQYF.

This chain uses TRBV19 with TRBJ1-2, with D unclear. The germline V gene encodes CDR1 LNHDA and CDR2 SQIVND (reference sequence). Trimming took 6 bases from V and 2 from J, leaving 10 bases between them. CDR3 length: 13 residues. The CDR3 nucleotides read TGTGCCAGTAGCCCTGTTTCGAACTATGGCTACACCTTC. This gives the protein CASSPVSNYGYTF.

The V call is TRBV7-9, the J call TRBJ1-2; D perhaps matches TRBD1 (6 bases). The V end lost 1 base, the J end lost 5 bases, and 8 bases lay between the germline ends. Germline assignment: CDR1 SEHNR and CDR2 FQNEAQ (reference sequence). The CDR3 contains 13 residues. The CDR3 is CASSLGTEYGYTF. Written as DNA, the CDR3 is TGTGCCAGCAGCTTAGGGACAGAGTATGGCTACACCTTC.

The chain uses TRBV11-2 and TRBJ1-2, with TRBD1 matching 12 bases. CDR1 and CDR2 from the germline V gene are SGHAT and FQNNGV. The CDR3 sequence is 16 residues long. V shed 3 bases and J 6 bases; nucleotides not matched to a gene: 8. The CDR3 nucleotides are TGTGCCAGCAGCTTCGCTCGGGACAGGGGGCGGGATGGCTACACCTTC. Its translation is CASSFARDRGRDGYTF.

V usage is TRBV6-4 and J usage is TRBJ1-2; no definite D call. The germline V gene encodes CDR1 MRHNA and CDR2 SNTAGT. V shed 11 bases and J shed 8 bases, with 9 bases lying between them. The CDR3 has 9 residues. The CDR3 region has the DNA TGTGCCGGGGAGAACGGCTACACCTTC. Encoded protein: CAGENGYTF.

The chain joins TRBV5-1 to TRBJ2-7, with TRBD1 matching 10 bases. V trimming: 4 bases; J trimming: 4 bases; junction bases outside the gene matches: 5. Germline values: CDR1 SGHRS, CDR2 YFSETQ. This CDR3 spans 14 amino acids. This CDR3 is CASSPGTGVYEQYF. Written as DNA, the CDR3 is TGCGCCAGCAGCCCCGGGACAGGGGTGTACGAGCAGTACTTC.

The chain joins TRBV12-3 or TRBV12-4 to TRBJ1-2; D might be TRBD1 (5 bases). With 2 bases removed from V and 6 bases from J, the gap between germline ends came to 10 bases. The CDR3 is made up of 13 amino acids. CDR3 in amino acids: CASSLSGTDGYTF. CDR3 DNA sequence: TGTGCCAGCAGTTTATCCGGGACCGATGGCTACACCTTC.

The chain joins TRBV7-2 to TRBJ2-3; possibly TRBD1 or TRBD2 for D (5 bases each). The CDR3 is made up of 13 amino acids. Germline CDR1 reads SGHTA; CDR2 reads FQGNSA. V was shortened by 1 base and J by 8 bases, with 10 bases between the two germline ends. CDR3 region: CASSLDLGPTQYF. In DNA, the CDR3 is TGTGCCAGCAGCTTAGATCTGGGACCTACGCAGTATTTT.

The V and J genes are TRBV7-3 and TRBJ2-5; 9 nucleotides agree with TRBD2. The CDR3 runs to 13 residues. Germline V gene data show CDR1 as SGHTA and CDR2 as FQGTGA. J gave up 4 bases and V 5 bases, and 2 bases lay outside the gene matches. CDR3 nucleotide sequence: TGTGCCAGCAGCCTGACTAGCGGAGAGACCCAGTACTTC. Translated, it gives CASSLTSGETQYF.

The chain uses TRBV7-9 and TRBJ2-2; 14 bases map to TRBD2. Germline V lookup: CDR1 SEHNR, CDR2 FQNEAQ (reference sequence). Trimming removed 5 bases from V and 4 bases from J; junction bases left unmatched: 12. This CDR3 contains 19 residues. The CDR3 loop is CASSPYPGTSGSGTGELFF. DNA of the CDR3: TGTGCCAGCAGCCCTTACCCCGGGACTAGCGGGAGCGGCACCGGGGAGCTGTTTTTT.

This rearrangement joins TRBV5-1 to TRBJ2-1, with TRBD2 matching over 11 bases. CDR3 length equals 14 residues. The V gene end was trimmed by 6 bases and the J gene end by 4 bases; junction bases not matched to a gene: 3. CDR1 SGHRS and CDR2 YFSETQ come from the germline V gene. The DNA of the CDR3 is TGCGCCAGCATCGGGACTAGCGGTTACAATGAGCAGTTCTTC. Residues: CASIGTSGYNEQFF.

This chain uses TRBV6-5 with TRBJ1-5; D perhaps matches TRBD1 (5 bases). Trimming stripped 5 bases from V and 2 bases from J, with 13 bases between. CDR3 length: 15 residues. CDR1 is MNHEY, CDR2 SVGAGI, per germline. This CDR3 reads CASSKGTGGNQPQHF. CDR3 in DNA: TGTGCCAGCAGTAAGGGGACCGGGGGCAATCAGCCCCAGCATTTT.